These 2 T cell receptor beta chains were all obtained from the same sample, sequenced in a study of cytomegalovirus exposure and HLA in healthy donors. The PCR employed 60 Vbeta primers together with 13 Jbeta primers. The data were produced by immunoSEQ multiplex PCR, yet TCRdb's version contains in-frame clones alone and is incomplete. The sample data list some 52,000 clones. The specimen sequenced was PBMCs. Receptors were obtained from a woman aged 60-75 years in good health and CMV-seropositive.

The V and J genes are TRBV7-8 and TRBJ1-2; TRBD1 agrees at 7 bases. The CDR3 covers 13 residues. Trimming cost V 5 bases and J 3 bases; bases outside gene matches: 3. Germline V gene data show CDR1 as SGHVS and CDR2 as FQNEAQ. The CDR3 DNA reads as TGTGCCAGCAGCCCCGGGACAGACTATGGCTACACCTTC. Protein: CASSPGTDYGYTF.

The CDR3 here is CASSLGSLTAWEEQYF. The CDR3 nucleotides read TGTGCCAGCAGCTTAGGCTCGTTGACGGCCTGGGAGGAGCAGTACTTC. V gene TRBV7-9 combines with J gene TRBJ2-7; D perhaps matches TRBD2 (5 bases). Germline-derived CDR1 and CDR2 are SEHNR and FQNEAQ (reference sequence). Trimming removed 1 base from V and 7 bases from J, with 20 bases in between. This CDR3 has 16 amino acids.